This TCR beta chain is drawn from a study of naive and memory T cell subsets (dated by TCRdb to 2016 to 2017). With respect to the entire study: In the figure summarizing the skin biopsy and whole blood samples, ten or so blood donors, 7 tuberculin skin test biopsies and 3 saline control biopsies were reported. PCR2 was typically run as a SYBR Green qPCR and stopped at a set threshold, although low-input samples could use end-point PCR of around 6 cycles instead. Overall study outcomes, separate from this receptor: The RNA-based method was acknowledged as potentially sensitive to TCR transcript changes with T cell activation and differentiation.

This clonotype was counted at least ten times. It lacks a known antigen. No base qualities exist here, and no much larger clone lies one base off it. Taken from the germline V gene, the CDR1 and CDR2 loops are SQVTM and ANQGSEA. From the cysteine up to the phenylalanine, the CDR3 has a length of 13 residues. The read is trimmed to its CDR3 DNA, 39 bases read in frame from base 1. At the junction V is shortened by 6 bases and J by 1 base, with 11 bases in between. The library came from 5' RACE. Four rounds of PCR, run with the SP2 primer together with nested alpha and beta constant region primers, were used to amplify the ligated cDNA. TCR RNA was reverse transcribed with SuperScript IV using alpha and beta constant region primers for the blood and skin samples. An oligonucleotide carrying the Illumina SP2 primer and a UMI was ligated to the cDNA 3' end using T4 RNA ligase 1. To prevent hairpin formation, the 12-nucleotide UMI was made up of two random hexamers with an eight-base spacer between them. TCR alpha and beta chain libraries were processed separately from the second PCR onward, with dual indexing for multiplexing. After pooling, the indexed libraries were analyzed by capillary electrophoresis and sequenced on either an Illumina MiSeq or NextSeq. PhiX DNA at about 5-7.5% was added to the libraries to raise base diversity and improve cluster recognition. Processing in the source paper ran as follows. Demultiplexor took UMIs from read 2, joined the UMIs to the TCR sequence from read 1, and separated reads according to sample indices. Decombinator identified V and J genes and V-J junctions and gave each TCR a five-part identifier that included V and J deletions. Collapsinator relied on UMIs to correct both sequencing errors and PCR amplification heterogeneity, producing a UMI-based abundance for each TCR. CDR3Translator turned identifiers into nucleotide sequence, translated that sequence into amino acids, and pulled out CDR3 regions based on terminal motifs. After normalization to the amount of input RNA, the error-corrected alpha and beta TCR counts from blood and from skin were compared. Clones were called with MiXCR by TCRdb after fastp trimmed the public reads at Q25, and only in-frame beta chains were retained. Here each entry gathers all rows of one CDR3 protein and keeps the most common genes and DNA. These V and J calls are TCRdb output, not the study's own analysis. Across this sample there are about 59,000 distinct CDR3 sequences, with more than 6% seen only once. 15% to 20% of the sample lies in the top ten.

The study reported a robust and sensitive protocol to amplify, sequence and analyze TCRs, based on 3' ligation of a UMI-containing oligonucleotide to TCR cDNA. For whole blood analysis, less than 3 ml of peripheral blood was drawn from adult healthy volunteers into Tempus tubes, and RNA was extracted according to the manufacturer's instructions. Total RNA was used without cell sorting and was treated with RQ1 DNase before reverse transcription, with a target input of roughly 1 to 1,100 ng. To check how robust the pipeline was in samples where T cells make up a minority population, libraries were built from skin biopsies and whole blood.

The TCR sequence derives from a female donor in good health. Recombination joined TRBV29-1 with TRBJ2-3; the D region possibly corresponds to TRBD2 (5 bases align). Read as DNA, the sequence is TGCAGCGTCGTCCGGGGTCGCACAGATACGCAGTATTTT. It is translated as CSVVRGRTDTQYF.